These T cell receptor beta chains were read from a single sample in a study of identical twins. In TCRdb, the 5' RACE reads were re-called with MiXCR into one record per CDR3 protein. This table holds a few hundred thousand distinct CDR3 sequences, approximately 14% found once. These data also formed part of another study, on yellow fever vaccine responses in identical twins.

Specimen: CD4+ T cells sorted from blood. The receptors were gathered from a woman younger than 35 in good health. The CDR3 runs from the conserved cysteine through the conserved F or W. A D gene is named only where the DNA matches it firmly. The size field is filled for only some rows; it gives once, few, many or a size class.

cdr3_nt,cdr3_aa,v_call,clone_size,d_call,j_call
TGTGCCAGCAGCATAGGACTAGCGGGGAACTCCTACGAGCAGTACTTC,CASSIGLAGNSYEQYF,TRBV7-2,NA,TRBD2,TRBJ2-7
TGCGCCAGCAGCAATAGCGGGGGGACGGGAAATGAGCAGTTCTTC,CASSNSGGTGNEQFF,TRBV5-1,many,TRBD2,TRBJ2-1
TGCGCCAGCAGCTTGGGTTTAGGGACTTGGGGAGAAAGCACAGATACGCAGTATTTT,CASSLGLGTWGESTDTQYF,TRBV5-1,few,NA,TRBJ2-3
TGTGCCAGCAGTAAACAGAACACCGGGGAGCTGTTTTTT,CASSKQNTGELFF,TRBV2,NA,NA,TRBJ2-2
TGTGCCAGCAGCCTAGACAGGGCTCGGGGACAGTGGTATAATGAGCAGTTCTTC,CASSLDRARGQWYNEQFF,TRBV5-6,few,TRBD1,TRBJ2-1
TGTGCCAGCAGTTTATCGATTGCAGGGACATATGGCTACACCTTC,CASSLSIAGTYGYTF,TRBV27,NA,NA,TRBJ1-2
TGCAGTGCTCTAGCGGTAAAACCGGGACTCCTATCTCCCAACGAGCAGTACTTC,CSALAVKPGLLSPNEQYF,TRBV20-1,few,TRBD2,TRBJ2-7
TGTGCCAGCAGCTCCACTCGTGGACAGATACTTAGGCTATACTTC,CASSSTRGQILRLYF,TRBV7-2,NA,NA,TRBJ2-7
TGTGCCAGCAGTGTAGGGGTAAAACTGTTTTTT,CASSVGVKLFF,TRBV12-3/TRBV12-4,NA,NA,TRBJ1-4
TGCGCCAGCAGCCAAGATCTCAGGTCCTACGAGCAGTACTTC,CASSQDLRSYEQYF,TRBV4-3,NA,NA,TRBJ2-7
TGTGCCATCAGTGAGAGGGCAGTTAGCACAGATACGCAGTATTTT,CAISERAVSTDTQYF,TRBV10-3,few,NA,TRBJ2-3
TGTGCCAGCAGCTTAGTTTTCAAGCGGGATACCGGGGAGCTGTTTTTT,CASSLVFKRDTGELFF,TRBV7-2,NA,TRBD2,TRBJ2-2
TGTGCCAGCAGGCAAAGACAGGGAAGTAATTCACCCCTCCACTTT,CASRQRQGSNSPLHF,TRBV6-1,many,TRBD1,TRBJ1-6
TGCGCCAGCAGCGCGGACCGTACCTACGAGCAGTACTTC,CASSADRTYEQYF,TRBV5-1,NA,NA,TRBJ2-7
TGCAGTGGAAGGAATTCTTACAATGAGCAGTTCTTC,CSGRNSYNEQFF,TRBV20-1,NA,NA,TRBJ2-1
TGCGCCAGCAGCTTGGTGTTTCCAGATACGCAGTATTTT,CASSLVFPDTQYF,TRBV5-1,few,NA,TRBJ2-3
TGTGCCACCACGGCGGCTAATTACAATGAGCAGTTCTTC,CATTAANYNEQFF,TRBV27,few,NA,TRBJ2-1
TGTGCCAGCAGCTTAGTAAGAGCGGTTGGTTTT,CASSLVRAVGF,TRBV7-2,few,NA,TRBJ2-3
TGCAGCGTTAGCACAGAGAATAGCAATCAGCCCCAGCATTTT,CSVSTENSNQPQHF,TRBV29-1,few,NA,TRBJ1-5
TGTGCCAGCAGTTTATTGAGGGATACGCAGTATTTT,CASSLLRDTQYF,TRBV28,few,NA,TRBJ2-3
TGTGCCAGCAGTTATAGCGGGACGAAGAACAATGAGCAGTTCTTC,CASSYSGTKNNEQFF,TRBV12-3/TRBV12-4,NA,TRBD2,TRBJ2-1
TGCGCCAGCAGCCAAGTTCAGTCCTCCTACGAGCAGTACTTC,CASSQVQSSYEQYF,TRBV4-3,many,NA,TRBJ2-7
TGTGCCAGCAGTTACTCGAGTAGCGGCACTGGCGGGGAGACCCAGTACTTC,CASSYSSSGTGGETQYF,TRBV6-5,NA,NA,TRBJ2-5
TGCGCCAGCAGCTCTGGAGGTACTAGCGTGCGGGAGACCCAGTACTTC,CASSSGGTSVRETQYF,TRBV5-1,NA,TRBD2,TRBJ2-5
TGTGCCAGCAGGCGTATGGGCCTAGCGGGGCCGGAGCAGTTCTTC,CASRRMGLAGPEQFF,TRBV28,many,TRBD2,TRBJ2-1
TGTGCCAGCAGCCGGGCGGGAGGGGAGACCCAGTACTTC,CASSRAGGETQYF,TRBV25-1,few,TRBD2,TRBJ2-5
TGTGCCAGCAGTTCCCCCGGGGTAGCGGCGAACACCGGGGAGCTGTTTTTT,CASSSPGVAANTGELFF,TRBV12-3/TRBV12-4,NA,NA,TRBJ2-2
TGCGCCAGCAGCTTGGGGGGACAGCCCCAAGAGACCCAGTACTTC,CASSLGGQPQETQYF,TRBV5-1,NA,TRBD1,TRBJ2-5
TGCAGCGTTGAAGGACAGAACAAGCAGTACTTC,CSVEGQNKQYF,TRBV29-1,NA,NA,TRBJ2-7
TGTGCCAGCAGCCGACGGAGAGGTGTAGCGGGGTACGAGCAGTACTTC,CASSRRRGVAGYEQYF,TRBV28,few,TRBD2,TRBJ2-7
TGTGCCTCGGATGAGCAGTTCTTC,CASDEQFF,TRBV10-3,many,NA,TRBJ2-1
TGTGCCAGCAGTGGGGGGGCAGCGGAGACCCAGTACTTC,CASSGGAAETQYF,TRBV2,few,NA,TRBJ2-5
TGTGCCACCAGCAGGGGACTAGCGGGGGGGTTGGTTCCTGAGCAGTTCTTC,CATSRGLAGGLVPEQFF,TRBV15,NA,TRBD2,TRBJ2-1
TGCAGCGTTGGAGCGAGGGAAGCGCAGTACTTC,CSVGAREAQYF,TRBV29-1,many,NA,TRBJ2-7
TGTGCCAGCAGCCCAGACGGACTTACAAATGAAAAACTGTTTTTT,CASSPDGLTNEKLFF,TRBV12-3/TRBV12-4,NA,NA,TRBJ1-4
TGCAGTGCAGCACGGGGTGGCGACACTGAAGCTTTCTTT,CSAARGGDTEAFF,TRBV20-1,NA,NA,TRBJ1-1
TGTGCCTGTGACACCACGGTGAACACTGAAGCTTTCTTT,CACDTTVNTEAFF,TRBV30,NA,NA,TRBJ1-1
TGCAGCGTCCTTGAAGGGGGAAGGGGTGAAAAACTGTTTTTT,CSVLEGGRGEKLFF,TRBV29-1,NA,NA,TRBJ1-4
TGCGCCAGCAGCTTGGTGGGGGACGAGACGCAGTATTTT,CASSLVGDETQYF,TRBV5-1,NA,NA,TRBJ2-3
TGTGCCAGCAGTTTGAGGAGGGCCCTATCCTACGAGCAGTACTTC,CASSLRRALSYEQYF,TRBV12-3/TRBV12-4,NA,NA,TRBJ2-7
TGTGCCAGCAGACGGACAGGGGGGGATCAGCCCCAGCATTTT,CASRRTGGDQPQHF,TRBV6-2/TRBV6-3,few,TRBD1,TRBJ1-5
TGTGCCAGCAGCGCGTCCGGGACTAGCGGATACAATGAGCAGTTCTTC,CASSASGTSGYNEQFF,TRBV7-9,NA,TRBD2,TRBJ2-1
TGCAGTGCTAGTTTTAGGGCTAACTACGAGAAGTACTTC,CSASFRANYEKYF,TRBV20-1,NA,NA,TRBJ2-7
TGCAGTGCTAGTCGGCTCACCCCAACTAATGAAAAACTGTTTTTT,CSASRLTPTNEKLFF,TRBV20-1,NA,NA,TRBJ1-4
TGCAGCGTTGATTCCCAAGGGGATACGCAGTATTTT,CSVDSQGDTQYF,TRBV29-1,NA,NA,TRBJ2-3
TGTGCCAGTAGTACCCACAGGGGAAGCACAGATACGCAGTATTTT,CASSTHRGSTDTQYF,TRBV19,NA,TRBD1,TRBJ2-3
TGTGCCAGCAGTTTAGTGGGGCAGGTTAACTATGGCTACACCTTC,CASSLVGQVNYGYTF,TRBV12-3/TRBV12-4,few,NA,TRBJ1-2
TGTGCCAGCAGCAATTACGGGAGGGAGACCCAGTACTTC,CASSNYGRETQYF,TRBV7-2,once,TRBD2,TRBJ2-5
TGTGCCAGCAGCCAAGCCGACAGACAGGTCAGGGAGACCCAGTACTTC,CASSQADRQVRETQYF,TRBV3-1,few,NA,TRBJ2-5
TGTGCCACCCTAGACAGGATTGCTAACACTGAAGCTTTCTTT,CATLDRIANTEAFF,TRBV10-3,many,NA,TRBJ1-1
TGCAGTGCTAGAAATACTAACTATGGCTACACCTTC,CSARNTNYGYTF,TRBV20-1,few,NA,TRBJ1-2
TGCGCCAGCAGCTTGGAGGGGACAGGTCAAGAGACCCAGTACTTC,CASSLEGTGQETQYF,TRBV5-1,NA,TRBD1,TRBJ2-5
TGCGCCAGCAGCGTAAAGACAGGAAACTACGAGCAGTACTTC,CASSVKTGNYEQYF,TRBV10-2,NA,NA,TRBJ2-7
TGTGCCAGTACATCACCGAGACTAGCGGGAGGCAATGAGCAGTTCTTC,CASTSPRLAGGNEQFF,TRBV19,once,TRBD2,TRBJ2-1